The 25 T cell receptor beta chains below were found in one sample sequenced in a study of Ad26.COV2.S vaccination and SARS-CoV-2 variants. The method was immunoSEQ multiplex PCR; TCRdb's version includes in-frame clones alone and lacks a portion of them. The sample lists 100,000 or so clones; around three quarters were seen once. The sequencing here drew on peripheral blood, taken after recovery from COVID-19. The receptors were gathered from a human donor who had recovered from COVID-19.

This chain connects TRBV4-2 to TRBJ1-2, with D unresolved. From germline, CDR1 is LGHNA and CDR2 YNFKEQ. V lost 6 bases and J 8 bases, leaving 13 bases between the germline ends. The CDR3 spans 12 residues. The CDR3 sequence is CASSLGPGGYTF. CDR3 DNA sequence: TGTGCCAGCAGTCTCGGGCCCGGGGGCTACACCTTC.

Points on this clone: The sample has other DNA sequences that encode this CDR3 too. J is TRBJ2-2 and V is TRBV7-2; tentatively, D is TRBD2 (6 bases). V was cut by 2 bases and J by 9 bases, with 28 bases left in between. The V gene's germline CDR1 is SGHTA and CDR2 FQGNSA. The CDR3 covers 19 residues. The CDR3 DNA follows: TGTGCCAGCAGCTTAATGGGCGGGGCGGGCGGCCCGACAGCGAGGGAGCTGTTTTTT. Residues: CASSLMGGAGGPTARELFF.

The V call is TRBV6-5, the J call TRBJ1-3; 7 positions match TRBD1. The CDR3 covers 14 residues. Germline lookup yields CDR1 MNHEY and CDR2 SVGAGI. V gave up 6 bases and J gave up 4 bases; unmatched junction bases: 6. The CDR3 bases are TGTGCCAGCAGAAAGACAGGGATAGGAAACACCATATATTTT. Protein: CASRKTGIGNTIYF.

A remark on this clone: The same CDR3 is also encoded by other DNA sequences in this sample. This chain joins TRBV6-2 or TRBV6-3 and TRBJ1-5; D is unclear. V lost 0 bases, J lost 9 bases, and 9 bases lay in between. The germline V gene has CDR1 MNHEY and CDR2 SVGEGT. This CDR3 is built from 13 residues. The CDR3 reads CASSYSNGRPQHF. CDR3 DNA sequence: TGTGCCAGCAGTTACTCGAACGGGAGGCCCCAGCATTTT.

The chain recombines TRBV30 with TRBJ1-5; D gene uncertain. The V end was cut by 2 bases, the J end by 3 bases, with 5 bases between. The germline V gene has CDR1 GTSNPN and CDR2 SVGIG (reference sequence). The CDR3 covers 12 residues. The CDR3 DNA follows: TGTGCCTGGAGTAAGCCCAATCAGCCCCAGCATTTT. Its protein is CAWSKPNQPQHF.

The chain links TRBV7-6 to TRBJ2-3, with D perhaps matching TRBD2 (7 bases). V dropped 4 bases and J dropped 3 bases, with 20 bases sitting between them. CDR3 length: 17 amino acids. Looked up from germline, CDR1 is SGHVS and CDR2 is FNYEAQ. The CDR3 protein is CASSSGGWGYETDTQYF. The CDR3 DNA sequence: TGTGCCAGCAGCTCGGGGGGCTGGGGATATGAAACAGATACGCAGTATTTT.

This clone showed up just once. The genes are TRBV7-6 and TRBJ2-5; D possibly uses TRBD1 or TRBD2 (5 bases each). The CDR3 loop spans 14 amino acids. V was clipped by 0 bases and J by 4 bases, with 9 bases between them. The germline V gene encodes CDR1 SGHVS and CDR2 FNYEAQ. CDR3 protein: CASSLARAGETQYF. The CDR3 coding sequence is TGTGCCAGCAGCTTAGCCAGGGCGGGAGAGACCCAGTACTTC.

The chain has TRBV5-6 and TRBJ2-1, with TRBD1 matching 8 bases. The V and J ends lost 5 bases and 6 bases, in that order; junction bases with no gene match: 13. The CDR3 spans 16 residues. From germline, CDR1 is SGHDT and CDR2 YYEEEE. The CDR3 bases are TGTGCCAGCAGGAATTGGGTCCAGGACAGGGCCAATGAGCAGTTCTTC. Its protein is CASRNWVQDRANEQFF. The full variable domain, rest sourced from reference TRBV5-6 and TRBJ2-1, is DAGVTQSPTHLIKTRGQQVTLRCSPKSGHDTVSWYQQALGQGPQFIFQYYEEEERQRGNFPDRFSGHQFPNYSSELNVNALLLGDSALYLCASRNWVQDRANEQFFGPGTRLTVL.

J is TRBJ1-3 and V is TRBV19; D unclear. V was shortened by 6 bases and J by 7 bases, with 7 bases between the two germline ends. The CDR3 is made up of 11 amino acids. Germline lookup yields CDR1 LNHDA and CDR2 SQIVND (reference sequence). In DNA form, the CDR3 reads TGTGCCAGTAGGGATTGGAACACCATATATTTT. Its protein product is CASRDWNTIYF.

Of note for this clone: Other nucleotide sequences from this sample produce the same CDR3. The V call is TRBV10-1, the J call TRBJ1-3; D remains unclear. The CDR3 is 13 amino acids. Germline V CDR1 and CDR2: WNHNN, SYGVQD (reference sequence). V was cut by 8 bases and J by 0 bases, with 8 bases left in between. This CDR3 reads CASSGISGNTIYF. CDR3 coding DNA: TGCGCCAGCTCCGGGATCTCTGGAAACACCATATATTTT.

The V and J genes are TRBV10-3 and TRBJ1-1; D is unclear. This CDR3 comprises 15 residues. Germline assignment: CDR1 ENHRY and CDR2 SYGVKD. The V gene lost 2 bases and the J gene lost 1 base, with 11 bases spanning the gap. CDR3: CAISEQGPSNTEAFF. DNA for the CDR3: TGTGCCATCAGTGAGCAAGGACCGTCGAACACTGAAGCTTTCTTT.

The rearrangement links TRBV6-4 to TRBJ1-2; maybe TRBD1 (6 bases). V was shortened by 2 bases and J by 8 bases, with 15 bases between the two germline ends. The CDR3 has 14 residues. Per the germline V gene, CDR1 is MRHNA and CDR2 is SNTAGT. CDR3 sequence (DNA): TGTGCCAGCAGTGACGAGATTCAGGGGCTCGGCTACACCTTC. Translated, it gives CASSDEIQGLGYTF.

This CDR3 is CASSFGQFLEAFF. DNA for the CDR3: TGTGCCAGCAGCTTTGGACAGTTCCTTGAAGCTTTCTTT. This chain joins TRBV28 and TRBJ1-1; the D gene is possibly TRBD1 (6 bases). The CDR3 runs 13 residues. The germline V gene has CDR1 MDHEN and CDR2 SYDVKM. The ends were cut back, 6 bases at V and 7 bases at J, with 15 bases in the middle.

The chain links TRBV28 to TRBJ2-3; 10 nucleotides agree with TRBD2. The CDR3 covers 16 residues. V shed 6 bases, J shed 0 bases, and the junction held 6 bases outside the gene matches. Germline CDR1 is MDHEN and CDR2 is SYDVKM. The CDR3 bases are TGTGCCAGCAGCCAATCACTAGCGGGGAGCACAGATACGCAGTATTTT. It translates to CASSQSLAGSTDTQYF. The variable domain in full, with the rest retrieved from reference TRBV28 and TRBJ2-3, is DVKVTQSSRYLVKRTGEKVFLECVQDMDHENMFWYRQDPGLGLRLIYFSYDVKMKEKGDIPEGYSVSREKKERFSLILESASTNQTSMYLCASSQSLAGSTDTQYFGPGTRLTVL.

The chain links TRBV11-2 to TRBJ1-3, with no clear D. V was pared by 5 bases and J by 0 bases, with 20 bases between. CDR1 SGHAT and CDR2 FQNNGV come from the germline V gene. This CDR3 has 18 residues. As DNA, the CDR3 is TGTGCCAGCAGCCGCGGGGATGGACGGAGGCCCTCTGGAAACACCATATATTTT. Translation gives CASSRGDGRRPSGNTIYF.

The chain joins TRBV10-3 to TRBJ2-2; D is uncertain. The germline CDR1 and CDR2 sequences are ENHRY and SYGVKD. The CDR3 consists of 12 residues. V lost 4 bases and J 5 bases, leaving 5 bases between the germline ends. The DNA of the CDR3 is TGTGCCATCAGTGGATCAACCGGGGAGCTGTTTTTT. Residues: CAISGSTGELFF.

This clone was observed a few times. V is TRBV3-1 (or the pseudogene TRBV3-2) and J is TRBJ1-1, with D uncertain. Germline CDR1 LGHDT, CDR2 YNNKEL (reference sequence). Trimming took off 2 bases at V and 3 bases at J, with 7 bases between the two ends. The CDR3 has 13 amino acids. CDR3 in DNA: TGTGCCAGCAGCCAAAATCGAGACACTGAAGCTTTCTTT. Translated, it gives CASSQNRDTEAFF.

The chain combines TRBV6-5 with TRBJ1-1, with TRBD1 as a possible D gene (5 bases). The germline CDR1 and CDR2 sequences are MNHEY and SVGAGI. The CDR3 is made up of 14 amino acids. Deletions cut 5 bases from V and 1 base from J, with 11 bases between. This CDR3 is CASSRLTGNTEAFF. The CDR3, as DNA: TGTGCCAGCAGTCGCCTAACAGGGAACACTGAAGCTTTCTTT.

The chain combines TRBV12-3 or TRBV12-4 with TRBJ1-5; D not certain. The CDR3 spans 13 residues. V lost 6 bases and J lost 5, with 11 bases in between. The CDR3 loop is CASSKTTHQPQHF. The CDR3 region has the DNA TGTGCCAGCAGCAAAACGACCCATCAGCCCCAGCATTTT.

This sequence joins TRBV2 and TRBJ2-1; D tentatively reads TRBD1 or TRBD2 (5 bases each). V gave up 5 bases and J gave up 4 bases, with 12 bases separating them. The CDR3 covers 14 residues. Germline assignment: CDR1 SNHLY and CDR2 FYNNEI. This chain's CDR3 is CASSSLRGYNEQFF. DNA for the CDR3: TGTGCCAGCAGTTCCTTGAGGGGATACAATGAGCAGTTCTTC.

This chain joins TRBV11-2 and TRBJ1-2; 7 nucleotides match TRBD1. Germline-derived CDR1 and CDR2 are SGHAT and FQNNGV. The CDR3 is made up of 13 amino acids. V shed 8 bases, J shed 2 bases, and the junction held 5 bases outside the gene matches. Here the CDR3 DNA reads TGTGCCAGCCGACAGGGAACGAACTATGGCTACACCTTC. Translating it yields CASRQGTNYGYTF.

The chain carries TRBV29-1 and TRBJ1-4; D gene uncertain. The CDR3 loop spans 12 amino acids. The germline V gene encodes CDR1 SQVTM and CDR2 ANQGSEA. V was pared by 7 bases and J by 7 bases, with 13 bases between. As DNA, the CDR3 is TGCAGCGGAGTTGGGGTGGGTGAAAAACTGTTTTTT. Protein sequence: CSGVGVGEKLFF.

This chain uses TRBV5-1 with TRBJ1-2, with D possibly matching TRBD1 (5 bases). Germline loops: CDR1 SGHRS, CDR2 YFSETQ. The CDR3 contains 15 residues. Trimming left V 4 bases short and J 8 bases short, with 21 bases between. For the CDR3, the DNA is TGCGCCAGCAGCCAGTACCAGACAGACTATTCCGGCTACACCTTC. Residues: CASSQYQTDYSGYTF.

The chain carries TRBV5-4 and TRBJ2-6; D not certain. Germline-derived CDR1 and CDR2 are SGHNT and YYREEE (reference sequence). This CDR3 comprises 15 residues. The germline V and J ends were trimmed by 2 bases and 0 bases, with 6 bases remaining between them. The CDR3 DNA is TGTGCCAGCAGCTTACAGATCTCTGGGGCCAACGTCCTGACTTTC. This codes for CASSLQISGANVLTF. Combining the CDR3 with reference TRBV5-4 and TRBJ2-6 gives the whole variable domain ETGVTQSPTHLIKTRGQQVTLRCSSQSGHNTVSWYQQALGQGPQFIFQYYREEENGRGNFPPRFSGLQFPNYSSELNVNALELDDSALYLCASSLQISGANVLTFGAGSRLTVL.

The CDR3 loop reads CAISEETRVPYEQYF. The CDR3 DNA is TGTGCCATCAGTGAAGAGACTAGAGTACCCTACGAGCAGTACTTC. The chain has TRBV10-3 and TRBJ2-7, with D perhaps matching TRBD2 (6 bases). CDR1 and CDR2 from the germline V gene are ENHRY and SYGVKD. CDR3 size: 15 residues. V was trimmed by 3 bases and J by 2 bases, leaving 14 bases between them.